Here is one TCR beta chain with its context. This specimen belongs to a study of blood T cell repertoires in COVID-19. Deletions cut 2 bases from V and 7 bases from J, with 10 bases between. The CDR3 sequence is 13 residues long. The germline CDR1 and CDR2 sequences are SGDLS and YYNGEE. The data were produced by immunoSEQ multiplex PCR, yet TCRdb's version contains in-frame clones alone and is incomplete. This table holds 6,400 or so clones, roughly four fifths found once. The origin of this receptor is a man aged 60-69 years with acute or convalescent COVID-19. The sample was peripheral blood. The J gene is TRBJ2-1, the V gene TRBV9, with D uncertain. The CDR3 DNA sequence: TGTGCCAGCAGCGTGGGCGCTGAGAATGAGCAGTTCTTC. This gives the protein CASSVGAENEQFF.